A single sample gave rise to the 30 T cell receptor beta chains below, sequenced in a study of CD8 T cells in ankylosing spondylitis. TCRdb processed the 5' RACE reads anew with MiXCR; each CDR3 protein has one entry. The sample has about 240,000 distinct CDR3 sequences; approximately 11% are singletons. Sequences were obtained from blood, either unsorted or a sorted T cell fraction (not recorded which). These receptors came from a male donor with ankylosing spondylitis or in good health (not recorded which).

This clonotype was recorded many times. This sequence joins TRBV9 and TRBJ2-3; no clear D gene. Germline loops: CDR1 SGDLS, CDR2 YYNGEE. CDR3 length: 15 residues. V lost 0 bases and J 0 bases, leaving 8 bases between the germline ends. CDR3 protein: CASSVAHYSTDTQYF. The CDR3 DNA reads TGTGCCAGCAGCGTAGCCCACTATAGCACAGATACGCAGTATTTT.

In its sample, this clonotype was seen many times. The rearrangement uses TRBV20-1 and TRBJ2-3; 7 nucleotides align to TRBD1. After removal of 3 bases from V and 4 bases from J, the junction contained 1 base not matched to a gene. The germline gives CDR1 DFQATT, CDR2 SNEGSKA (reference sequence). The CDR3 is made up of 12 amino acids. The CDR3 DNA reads TGCAGTGCTAGGACAGGGTCAGATACGCAGTATTTT. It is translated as CSARTGSDTQYF.

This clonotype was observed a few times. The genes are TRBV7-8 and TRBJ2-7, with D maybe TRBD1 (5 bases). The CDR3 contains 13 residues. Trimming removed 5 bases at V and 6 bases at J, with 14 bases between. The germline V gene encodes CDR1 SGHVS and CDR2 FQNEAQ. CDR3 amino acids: CASSIETDSEQYF. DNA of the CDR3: TGTGCCAGCAGCATAGAAACAGACAGCGAGCAGTACTTC.

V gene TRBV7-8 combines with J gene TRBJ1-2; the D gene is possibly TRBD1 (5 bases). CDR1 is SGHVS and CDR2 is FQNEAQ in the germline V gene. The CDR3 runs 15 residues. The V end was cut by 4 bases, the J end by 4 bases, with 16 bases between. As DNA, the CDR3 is TGTGCCAGCAGCTCATTCGCCGACAGTCCCTATGGCTACACCTTC. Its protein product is CASSSFADSPYGYTF. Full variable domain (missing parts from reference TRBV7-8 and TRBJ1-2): GAGVSQSPRYKVAKRGQDVALRCDPISGHVSLFWYQQALGQGPEFLTYFQNEAQLDKSGLPSDRFFAERPEGSVSTLKIQRTQQEDSAVYLCASSSFADSPYGYTFGSGTRLTVV.

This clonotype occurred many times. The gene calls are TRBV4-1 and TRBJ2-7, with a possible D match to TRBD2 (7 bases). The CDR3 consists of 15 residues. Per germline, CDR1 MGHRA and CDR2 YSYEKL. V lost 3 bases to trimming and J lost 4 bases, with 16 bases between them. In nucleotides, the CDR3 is TGCGCCAGCAGCCAGGCGGGGGCGGCTAGGTACGAGCAGTACTTC. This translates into CASSQAGAARYEQYF.

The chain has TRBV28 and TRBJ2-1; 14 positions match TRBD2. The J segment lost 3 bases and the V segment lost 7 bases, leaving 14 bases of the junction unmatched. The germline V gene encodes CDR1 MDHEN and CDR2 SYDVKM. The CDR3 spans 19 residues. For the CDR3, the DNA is TGTGCCAGCACCATACTTGGACTAGCGGGAGGTAGTGGCTACAATGAGCAGTTCTTC. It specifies CASTILGLAGGSGYNEQFF.

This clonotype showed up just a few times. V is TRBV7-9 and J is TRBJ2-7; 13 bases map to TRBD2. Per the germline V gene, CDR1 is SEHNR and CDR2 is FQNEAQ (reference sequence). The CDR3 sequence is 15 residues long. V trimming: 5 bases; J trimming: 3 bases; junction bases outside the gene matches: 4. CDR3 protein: CASSRGLAGDYEQYF. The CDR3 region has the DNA TGTGCCAGCAGCCGAGGACTAGCGGGAGACTACGAGCAGTACTTC. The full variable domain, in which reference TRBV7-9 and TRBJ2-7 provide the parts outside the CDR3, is DTGVSQNPRHKITKRGQNVTFRCDPISEHNRLYWYRQTLGQGPEFLTYFQNEAQLEKSRLLSDRFSAERPKGSFSTLEIQRTEQGDSAMYLCASSRGLAGDYEQYFGPGTRLTVT.

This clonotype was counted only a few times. CDR3 DNA sequence: TGTGCCAGCAGCCCCCGGGACGACTCTTATCCTGATTATGGCTACACCTTC. Protein sequence: CASSPRDDSYPDYGYTF. The chain combines TRBV7-6 with TRBJ1-2; D is perhaps TRBD1 (5 bases). The CDR3 totals 17 residues. V lost 5 bases and J lost 5, with 24 bases in between. Germline loops: CDR1 SGHVS, CDR2 FNYEAQ.

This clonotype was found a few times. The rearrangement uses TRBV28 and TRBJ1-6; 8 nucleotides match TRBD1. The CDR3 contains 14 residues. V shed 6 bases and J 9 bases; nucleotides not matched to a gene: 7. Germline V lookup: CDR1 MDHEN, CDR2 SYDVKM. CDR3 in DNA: TGTGCCAGCAGGCCGAACAGGGGGGGTTCACCCCTCCACTTT. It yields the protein CASRPNRGGSPLHF.

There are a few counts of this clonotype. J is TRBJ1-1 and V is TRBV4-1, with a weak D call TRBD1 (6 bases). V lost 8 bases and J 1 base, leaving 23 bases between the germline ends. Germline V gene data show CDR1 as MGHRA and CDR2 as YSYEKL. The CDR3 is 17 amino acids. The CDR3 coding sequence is TGCGCCAGCGCCCCCCTTGGGGGCCGGCTTACGAACACTGAAGCTTTCTTT. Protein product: CASAPLGGRLTNTEAFF.

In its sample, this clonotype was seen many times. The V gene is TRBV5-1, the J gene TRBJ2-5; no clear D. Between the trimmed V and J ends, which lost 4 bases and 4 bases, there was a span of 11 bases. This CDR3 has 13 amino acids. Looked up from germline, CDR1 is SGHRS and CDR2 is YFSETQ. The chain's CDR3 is CASSTHQAETQYF. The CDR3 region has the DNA TGCGCCAGCAGCACACACCAGGCAGAGACCCAGTACTTC.

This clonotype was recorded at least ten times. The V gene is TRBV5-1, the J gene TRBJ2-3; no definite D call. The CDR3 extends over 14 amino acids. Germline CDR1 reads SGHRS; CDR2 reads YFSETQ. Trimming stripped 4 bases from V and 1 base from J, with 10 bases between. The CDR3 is CASSPAKGTDTQYF. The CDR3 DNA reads TGCGCCAGCAGCCCCGCTAAAGGCACAGATACGCAGTATTTT.

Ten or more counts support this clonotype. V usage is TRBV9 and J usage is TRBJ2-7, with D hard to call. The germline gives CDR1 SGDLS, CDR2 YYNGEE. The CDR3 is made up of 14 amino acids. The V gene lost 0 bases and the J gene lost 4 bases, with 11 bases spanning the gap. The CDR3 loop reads CASSVAEKAYEQYF. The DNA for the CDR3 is TGTGCCAGCAGCGTAGCAGAGAAGGCGTACGAGCAGTACTTC.

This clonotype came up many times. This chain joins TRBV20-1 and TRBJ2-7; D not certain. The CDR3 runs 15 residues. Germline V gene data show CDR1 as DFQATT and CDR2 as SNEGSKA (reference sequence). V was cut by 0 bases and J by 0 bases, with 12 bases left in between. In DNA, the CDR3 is TGCAGTGCTAGAGATTTCGGCTCCCACTCCTACGAGCAGTACTTC. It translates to CSARDFGSHSYEQYF.

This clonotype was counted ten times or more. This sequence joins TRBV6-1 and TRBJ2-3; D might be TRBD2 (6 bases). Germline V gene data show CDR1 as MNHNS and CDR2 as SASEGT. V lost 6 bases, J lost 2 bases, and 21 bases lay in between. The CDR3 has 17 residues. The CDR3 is CASSPGETFGVTDTQYF. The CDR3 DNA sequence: TGTGCCAGCAGCCCGGGAGAGACCTTCGGGGTCACAGATACGCAGTATTTT.

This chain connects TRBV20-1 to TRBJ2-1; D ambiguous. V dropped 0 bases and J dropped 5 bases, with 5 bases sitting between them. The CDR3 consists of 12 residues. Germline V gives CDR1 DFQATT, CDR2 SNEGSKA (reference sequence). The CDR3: CSARDTHNEQFF. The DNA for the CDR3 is TGCAGTGCTAGAGATACACACAATGAGCAGTTCTTC.

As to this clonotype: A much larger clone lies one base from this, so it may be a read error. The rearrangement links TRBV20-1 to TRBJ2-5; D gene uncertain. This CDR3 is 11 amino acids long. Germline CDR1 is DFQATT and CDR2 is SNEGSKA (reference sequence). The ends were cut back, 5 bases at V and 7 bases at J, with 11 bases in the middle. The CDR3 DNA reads TGCAGTGCTCCGCAAGGAGCGACCCAGTACTTC. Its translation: CSAPQGATQYF.

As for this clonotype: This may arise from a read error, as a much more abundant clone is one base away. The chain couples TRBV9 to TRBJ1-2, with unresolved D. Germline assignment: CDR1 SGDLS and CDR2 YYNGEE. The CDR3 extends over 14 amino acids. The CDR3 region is CVSAGPGSNYGYTF. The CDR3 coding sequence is TGTGTCAGCGCCGGGCCCGGCTCTAACTATGGCTACACCTTC.

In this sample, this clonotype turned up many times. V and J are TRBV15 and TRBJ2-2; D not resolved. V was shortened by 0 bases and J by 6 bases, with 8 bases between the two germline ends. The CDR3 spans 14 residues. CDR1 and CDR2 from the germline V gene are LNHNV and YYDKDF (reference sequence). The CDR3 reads CATSRDRFAGELFF. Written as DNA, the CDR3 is TGTGCCACCAGCAGAGACAGATTCGCCGGGGAGCTGTTTTTT.

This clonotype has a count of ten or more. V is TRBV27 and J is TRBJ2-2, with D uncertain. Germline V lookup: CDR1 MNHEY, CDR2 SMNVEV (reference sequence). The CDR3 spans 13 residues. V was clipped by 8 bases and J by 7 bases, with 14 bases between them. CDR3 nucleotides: TGTGCCAGCGCTACCTCGGAGATCGGGGAGCTGTTTTTT. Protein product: CASATSEIGELFF.

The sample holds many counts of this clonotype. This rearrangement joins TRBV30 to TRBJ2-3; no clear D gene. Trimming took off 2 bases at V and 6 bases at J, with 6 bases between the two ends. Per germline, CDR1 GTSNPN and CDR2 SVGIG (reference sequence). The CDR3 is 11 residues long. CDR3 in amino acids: CAWSPLDTQYF. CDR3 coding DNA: TGTGCCTGGAGTCCACTGGATACGCAGTATTTT.

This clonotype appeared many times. The CDR3 loop reads CSARDPEVLGYTF. Written as DNA, the CDR3 is TGCAGTGCTAGAGATCCGGAGGTTTTGGGCTACACCTTC. V usage is TRBV20-1 and J usage is TRBJ1-2; D gene uncertain. This CDR3 contains 13 residues. Trimming stripped 0 bases from V and 8 bases from J, with 13 bases between. In germline, CDR1 is DFQATT, CDR2 SNEGSKA (reference sequence).

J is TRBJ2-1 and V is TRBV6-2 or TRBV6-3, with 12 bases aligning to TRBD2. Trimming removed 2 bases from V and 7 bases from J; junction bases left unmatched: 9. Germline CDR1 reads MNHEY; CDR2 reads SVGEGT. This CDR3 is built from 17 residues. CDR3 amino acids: CASSYLGPSGRANEQFF. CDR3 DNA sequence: TGTGCCAGCAGTTACCTAGGTCCTAGCGGGAGGGCTAATGAGCAGTTCTTC.

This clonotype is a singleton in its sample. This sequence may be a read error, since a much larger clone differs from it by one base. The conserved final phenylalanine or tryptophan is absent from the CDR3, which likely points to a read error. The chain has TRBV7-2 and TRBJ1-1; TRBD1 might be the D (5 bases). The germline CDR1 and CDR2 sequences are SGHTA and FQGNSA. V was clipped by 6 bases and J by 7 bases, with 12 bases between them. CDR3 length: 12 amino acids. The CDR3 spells CASSYETVEAFS. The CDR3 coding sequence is TGTGCCAGCAGTTATGAGACAGTTGAAGCTTTCTCT.

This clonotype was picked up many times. CDR3 in DNA: TGTGCCAGCAGCTCCAGACTAGCGGGAGTCTTCAATGAGCAGTTCTTC. Translated, it gives CASSSRLAGVFNEQFF. V usage is TRBV12-3 or TRBV12-4 and J usage is TRBJ2-1; 12 nucleotides line up with TRBD2. Unmatched junction bases numbered 9, after V lost 6 bases and J lost 6 bases. The length of the CDR3 is 16 residues.

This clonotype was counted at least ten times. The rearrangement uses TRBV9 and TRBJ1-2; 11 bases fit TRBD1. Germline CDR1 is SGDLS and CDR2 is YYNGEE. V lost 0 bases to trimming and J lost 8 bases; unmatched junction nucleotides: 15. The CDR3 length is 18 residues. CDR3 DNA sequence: TGTGCCAGCAGCGTAGAGAGGACAGGGGGCGAAGAGAGGGCGGGCTACACCTTC. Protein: CASSVERTGGEERAGYTF.

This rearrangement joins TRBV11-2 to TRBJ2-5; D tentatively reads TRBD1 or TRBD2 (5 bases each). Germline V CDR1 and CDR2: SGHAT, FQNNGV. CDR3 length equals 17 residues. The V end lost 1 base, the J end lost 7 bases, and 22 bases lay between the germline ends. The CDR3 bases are TGTGCCAGCAGCTTAGGTTGGAGAGGGACGGAACCGAGGACCCAGTACTTC. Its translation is CASSLGWRGTEPRTQYF. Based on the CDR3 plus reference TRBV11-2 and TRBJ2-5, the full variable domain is EAGVAQSPRYKIIEKRQSVAFWCNPISGHATLYWYQQILGQGPKLLIQFQNNGVVDDSQLPKDRFSAERLKGVDSTLKIQPAKLEDSAVYLCASSLGWRGTEPRTQYFGPGTRLLVL.

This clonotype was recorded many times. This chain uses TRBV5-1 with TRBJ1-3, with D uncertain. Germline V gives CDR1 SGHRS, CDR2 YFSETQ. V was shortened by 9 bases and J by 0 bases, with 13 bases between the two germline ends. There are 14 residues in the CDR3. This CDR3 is CATSRGDSGNTIYF. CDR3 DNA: TGCGCCACCTCACGGGGAGACTCTGGAAACACCATATATTTT.

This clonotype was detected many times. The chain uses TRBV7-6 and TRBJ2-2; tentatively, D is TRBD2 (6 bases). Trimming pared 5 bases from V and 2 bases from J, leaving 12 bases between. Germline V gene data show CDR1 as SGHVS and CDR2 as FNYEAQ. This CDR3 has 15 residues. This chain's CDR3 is CASSNLGGNTGELFF. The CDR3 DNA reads TGTGCCAGCAGCAACCTGGGGGGAAACACCGGGGAGCTGTTTTTT.

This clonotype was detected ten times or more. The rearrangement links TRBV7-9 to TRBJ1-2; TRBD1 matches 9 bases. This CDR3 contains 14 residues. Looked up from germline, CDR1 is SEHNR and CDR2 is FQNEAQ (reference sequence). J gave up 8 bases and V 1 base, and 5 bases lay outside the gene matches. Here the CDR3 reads CASSLVGTGHGYTF. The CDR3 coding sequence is TGTGCCAGCAGCTTAGTTGGGACAGGGCACGGCTACACCTTC.